Following are 29 T cell receptor beta chains from one sample sequenced in a study of shared clonotypes between healthy human individuals (dated by TCRdb to about 2020). CD8 naive samples were obtained by positive selection for CCR7 among CD45RO-negative cells, yielding a CD45RA+CCR7+ population from which TemRA cells were excluded. Libraries came from the immunoSEQ multiplex PCR assay. The table comes from immuneACCESS by way of TCRdb, which keeps in-frame sequences with V and J called. Part of the clones is missing from these tables; in studies checked, under half for an unresolved V gene and the rest for unknown reasons. The sample table holds about 2 million clones, of which just under 95% were seen once. Approximately 1.2% of the sample comes from the top ten. Sample: naive CD8+ T cells sorted from blood. In light of the paper, this sample's cell subset or site label describes: CD45RA+CCR7+. These receptors originate from a man aged 18 to 30 in good health.

The chain has TRBV19 and TRBJ1-5; D uncertain. The germline CDR1 and CDR2 sequences are LNHDA and SQIVND (reference sequence). The V end lost 0 bases, the J end lost 0 bases, and 9 bases lay between the germline ends. The CDR3 length is 16 residues. Written as DNA, the CDR3 is TGTGCCAGTAGTATAGACGGAAGTGCTAGCAATCAGCCCCAGCATTTT. It yields the protein CASSIDGSASNQPQHF.

The chain's CDR3 is CASSLIQGAVNTEAFF. DNA of the CDR3: TGTGCCAGCAGCTTGATACAGGGGGCAGTGAACACTGAAGCTTTCTTT. The chain combines TRBV7-8 with TRBJ1-1; 9 nucleotides agree with TRBD1. CDR3 length equals 16 residues. Germline V lookup: CDR1 SGHVS, CDR2 FQNEAQ. V trimming: 3 bases; J trimming: 0 bases; junction bases outside the gene matches: 5.

In regard to this clone: The germline gene is not matched at one end of the junction; a read error may be the cause. The CDR3, as DNA: TGTGCCAGCAGCTCCCTCTCCCACGAGCAGTACTTC. It translates to CASSSLSHEQYF. The chain has TRBV11-2 and TRBJ2-7; no definite D call. Germline V lookup: CDR1 SGHAT, CDR2 FQNNGV. The CDR3 is made up of 12 amino acids.

The chain combines TRBV6-1 with TRBJ2-1; 11 bases align to TRBD2. The J segment lost 9 bases and the V segment lost 4 bases, leaving 11 bases of the junction unmatched. Germline CDR1 reads MNHNS; CDR2 reads SASEGT. This CDR3 is built from 16 residues. CDR3 sequence: CASSGIAGGRGFEQFF. CDR3 DNA sequence: TGTGCCAGCAGTGGAATAGCGGGGGGGCGCGGGTTTGAGCAGTTCTTC.

CDR3 loop: CASAISTGNYGYTF. DNA of the CDR3: TGTGCCAGCGCAATCTCTACCGGTAACTATGGCTACACCTTC. The chain uses TRBV7-9 and TRBJ1-2; D is unclear. V dropped 8 bases and J dropped 1 base, with 14 bases sitting between them. Germline CDR1 and CDR2: SEHNR and FQNEAQ (reference sequence). The CDR3 contains 14 residues.

This rearrangement joins TRBV7-2 to TRBJ1-5; no clear D gene. This CDR3 has 14 residues. V lost 4 bases to trimming and J lost 3 bases, with 10 bases between them. The V gene's germline CDR1 is SGHTA and CDR2 FQGNSA. The CDR3 is CASSSDGYNQPQHF. The DNA for the CDR3 is TGTGCCAGCAGCTCGGACGGATACAATCAGCCCCAGCATTTT. The full variable domain, in which reference TRBV7-2 and TRBJ1-5 provide the parts outside the CDR3, is GAGVSQSPSNKVTEKGKDVELRCDPISGHTALYWYRQSLGQGLEFLIYFQGNSAPDKSGLPSDRFSAERTGGSVSTLTIQRTQQEDSAVYLCASSSDGYNQPQHFGDGTRLSIL.

The chain uses TRBV7-9 and TRBJ2-7; D unresolved. Trimming removed 5 bases at V and 3 bases at J, with 11 bases between. Germline values: CDR1 SEHNR, CDR2 FQNEAQ (reference sequence). The CDR3 sequence is 13 residues long. CDR3 loop: CASSQARDYEQYF. In DNA form, the CDR3 reads TGTGCCAGCAGCCAAGCTAGGGACTACGAGCAGTACTTC.

The rearrangement links TRBV28 to TRBJ2-1; 9 bases map to TRBD2. CDR1 and CDR2 from the germline V gene are MDHEN and SYDVKM. J gave up 0 bases and V 3 bases, and 9 bases lay outside the gene matches. The CDR3 runs to 18 residues. The CDR3 sequence: CASSFFSGGLSSYNEQFF. In DNA, the CDR3 is TGTGCCAGCAGTTTTTTTAGCGGGGGACTGAGCTCCTACAATGAGCAGTTCTTC. The variable domain in full, completed from reference TRBV28 and TRBJ2-1, reads DVKVTQSSRYLVKRTGEKVFLECVQDMDHENMFWYRQDPGLGLRLIYFSYDVKMKEKGDIPEGYSVSREKKERFSLILESASTNQTSMYLCASSFFSGGLSSYNEQFFGPGTRLTVL.

This sequence joins TRBV4-2 and TRBJ2-2, with TRBD2 as a possible D gene (7 bases). Trimming left V 1 base short and J 3 bases short, with 15 bases between. This CDR3 is built from 17 residues. Germline CDR1 is LGHNA and CDR2 is YNFKEQ. The CDR3 region has the DNA TGTGCCAGCAGCCAAGTCGGGGCGGGGGCCCACACCGGGGAGCTGTTTTTT. This gives the protein CASSQVGAGAHTGELFF.

The chain recombines TRBV6-6 with TRBJ2-3, with a weak D call TRBD2 (5 bases). In germline, CDR1 is MNHNY, CDR2 SVGAGI (reference sequence). The V and J ends lost 6 bases and 11 bases respectively, with 18 bases between them. The CDR3 consists of 13 residues. CDR3 sequence reads: CASSYVLVEGQYF. The CDR3 DNA sequence: TGTGCCAGCAGCTACGTTCTTGTTGAGGGGCAGTATTTT.

Note on this clone: This sample includes further DNA sequences coding for the same CDR3. The V gene is TRBV19, the J gene TRBJ2-7; D gene unclear. CDR3 length: 13 amino acids. Germline V gene data show CDR1 as LNHDA and CDR2 as SQIVND (reference sequence). Trimming pared 5 bases from V and 3 bases from J, leaving 11 bases between. The CDR3 here is CASSLTLVYEQYF. CDR3 nucleotide sequence: TGTGCCAGTAGTTTAACACTGGTCTACGAGCAGTACTTC.

V gene TRBV2 combines with J gene TRBJ1-1; unclear D gene. V was pared by 1 base and J by 2 bases, with 11 bases between. The CDR3 loop spans 15 amino acids. Germline V gene data show CDR1 as SNHLY and CDR2 as FYNNEI. CDR3 bases: TGTGCCAGCAGTGAAGGGGCGGGAACAAACACTGAAGCTTTCTTT. This encodes CASSEGAGTNTEAFF.

The CDR3: CASSDEAQQETQYF. DNA of the CDR3: TGTGCCAGCAGCGATGAGGCACAGCAAGAGACCCAGTACTTC. This chain links TRBV9 with TRBJ2-5; D is unresolved. CDR1 SGDLS and CDR2 YYNGEE come from the germline V gene. There are 14 residues in the CDR3. V was shortened by 3 bases and J by 2 bases, with 11 bases between the two germline ends.

The chain carries TRBV7-9 and TRBJ1-2, with D unresolved. The V end lost 4 bases, the J end lost 5 bases, and 11 bases lay between the germline ends. The CDR3 consists of 13 residues. Germline lookup yields CDR1 SEHNR and CDR2 FQNEAQ (reference sequence). Here the CDR3 DNA reads TGTGCCAGCAGCTCCTGGACGGAGTATGGCTACACCTTC. Translated, it gives CASSSWTEYGYTF.

The chain is built from TRBV13 and TRBJ2-3; the D is unclear. Trimming shortened V by 0 bases and J by 3 bases, and 10 bases separated the two germline ends. The CDR3 spans 15 residues. Per the germline V gene, CDR1 is PRHDT and CDR2 is FYEKMQ (reference sequence). CDR3 region: CASSLGVDLTDTQYF. DNA of the CDR3: TGTGCCAGCAGCTTAGGGGTGGACCTGACAGATACGCAGTATTTT.

The CDR3 protein is CASSQVDRGYGYTF. The CDR3 nucleotides are TGCGCCAGCAGCCAAGTGGACAGGGGCTATGGCTACACCTTC. J is TRBJ1-2 and V is TRBV4-1; 9 nucleotides align to TRBD1. CDR1 and CDR2 (germline): MGHRA, YSYEKL. V shed 1 base, J shed 4 bases, and the junction held 1 base outside the gene matches. This CDR3 spans 14 amino acids.

The V call is TRBV2, the J call TRBJ2-7; 11 bases agree with TRBD1. The CDR3 totals 16 residues. CDR1 and CDR2 (germline): SNHLY, FYNNEI. V shed 4 bases and J 2 bases; nucleotides not matched to a gene: 7. The CDR3 coding sequence is TGTGCCAGCAGTGGGTATGAGGGACAGGGGGCCTACGAGCAGTACTTC. It codes for CASSGYEGQGAYEQYF. The entire variable domain, with the rest obtained from reference TRBV2 and TRBJ2-7, is as follows: EPEVTQTPSHQVTQMGQEVILRCVPISNHLYFYWYRQILGQKVEFLVSFYNNEISEKSEIFDDQFSVERPDGSNFTLKIRSTKLEDSAMYFCASSGYEGQGAYEQYFGPGTRLTVT.

The chain links TRBV11-1 to TRBJ2-1; D possibly uses TRBD1 or TRBD2 (5 bases each). The germline gives CDR1 SGHAT, CDR2 FQDESV (reference sequence). The CDR3 has 15 residues. V lost 1 base, J lost 2 bases, and 9 bases lay in between. Here the CDR3 reads CASSLGGNTYNEQFF. CDR3 nucleotide sequence: TGTGCCAGCAGCTTAGGGGGGAATACCTACAATGAGCAGTTCTTC.

CDR3 bases: TGTGCCAGCCCAAGCCATTTGGATGGCTACACCTTC. Its protein is CASPSHLDGYTF. The chain employs TRBV2 and TRBJ1-2; D is undetermined. CDR3 length: 12 amino acids. The germline V and J ends were trimmed by 8 bases and 6 bases, with 13 bases remaining between them. In germline, CDR1 is SNHLY, CDR2 FYNNEI.

The chain couples TRBV11-2 to TRBJ2-1; maybe TRBD2 (7 bases). CDR3 length equals 13 residues. Per the germline V gene, CDR1 is SGHAT and CDR2 is FQNNGV. Between the trimmed V and J ends, which lost 5 bases and 6 bases, there was a span of 11 bases. In DNA, the CDR3 is TGTGCCAGCAGCCCAGGGGAGGGCAATGAGCAGTTCTTC. Translating gives CASSPGEGNEQFF.

This chain links TRBV7-9 with TRBJ2-3; a weak D match, TRBD2 (7 bases). This CDR3 is built from 16 residues. The V gene's germline CDR1 is SEHNR and CDR2 FQNEAQ (reference sequence). With 0 bases removed from V and 0 bases from J, the gap between germline ends came to 10 bases. CDR3 bases: TGTGCCAGCAGCTTAGCGGGGGGGCTTAGCACAGATACGCAGTATTTT. Its protein is CASSLAGGLSTDTQYF.

The chain combines TRBV28 with TRBJ2-3; D tentatively reads TRBD1 or TRBD2 (6 bases each). Looked up from germline, CDR1 is MDHEN and CDR2 is SYDVKM. CDR3 length equals 16 residues. V was clipped by 5 bases and J by 4 bases, with 19 bases between them. The CDR3 sequence is CASSLVGGYRADTQYF. CDR3 bases: TGTGCCAGCAGTCTCGTCGGGGGCTATCGAGCAGATACGCAGTATTTT.

The CDR3: CASSGQDGTEWTEAFF. In nucleotides, the CDR3 is TGTGCCAGCAGTGGTCAGGACGGGACAGAATGGACTGAAGCTTTCTTT. This chain joins TRBV6-1 and TRBJ1-1, with 7 bases that match TRBD1. CDR3 length: 16 amino acids. Losses at the gene ends were 4 bases for V and 5 bases for J; bases not matched to a gene: 13. Per the germline V gene, CDR1 is MNHNS and CDR2 is SASEGT.

The rearrangement joins TRBV28 to TRBJ2-1; tentative D call: TRBD2 (7 bases). Trimming stripped 7 bases from V and 2 bases from J, with 18 bases between. CDR3 length: 16 amino acids. The germline V gene has CDR1 MDHEN and CDR2 SYDVKM. The CDR3 sequence is CASKGVAGATYNEQFF. The DNA for the CDR3 is TGTGCCAGCAAGGGGGTGGCGGGGGCCACCTACAATGAGCAGTTCTTC. Using reference TRBV28 and TRBJ2-1 for the parts outside the CDR3, the full variable domain is DVKVTQSSRYLVKRTGEKVFLECVQDMDHENMFWYRQDPGLGLRLIYFSYDVKMKEKGDIPEGYSVSREKKERFSLILESASTNQTSMYLCASKGVAGATYNEQFFGPGTRLTVL.

V usage is TRBV28 and J usage is TRBJ2-3; a possible D gene is TRBD1 (5 bases). This CDR3 comprises 16 residues. Trimming pared 2 bases from V and 0 bases from J, leaving 12 bases between. Per the germline V gene, CDR1 is MDHEN and CDR2 is SYDVKM. The DNA for the CDR3 is TGTGCCAGCAGTTTAGCGACAGCCTCTAGCACAGATACGCAGTATTTT. Encoded protein: CASSLATASSTDTQYF.

This clone appeared a single time. The chain links TRBV21-1 to TRBJ2-1. TRBV21-1 corresponds to a pseudogene. This CDR3 spans 16 amino acids. The CDR3 DNA follows: TGTGCCAGCAGCAAAGAGGACGCAAGCTTACGCAATGAGCAGTTCTTC. This gives the protein CASSKEDASLRNEQFF.

Of note for this clone: Other DNA sequences in the sample encode the same CDR3. The chain combines TRBV30 with TRBJ2-7; D perhaps matches TRBD2 (5 bases). V was trimmed by 0 bases and J by 3 bases, leaving 6 bases between them. The germline V gene encodes CDR1 GTSNPN and CDR2 SVGIG (reference sequence). CDR3 length: 12 residues. In DNA form, the CDR3 reads TGTGCCTGGAGTGTAGAGGGCTACGAGCAGTACTTC. Protein: CAWSVEGYEQYF.

Turning to this clone: Other nucleotide sequences in the sample specify the same CDR3. The CDR3 region is CASSAGLAGYEQFF. CDR3 bases: TGTGCCAGCAGCGCGGGACTAGCGGGGTATGAGCAGTTCTTC. The V gene is TRBV9, the J gene TRBJ2-1; TRBD2 aligns across 13 bases. The germline gives CDR1 SGDLS, CDR2 YYNGEE. The CDR3 contains 14 residues. V gave up 3 bases and J gave up 8 bases; unmatched junction bases: 2.

The chain joins TRBV29-1 to TRBJ2-1, with D perhaps TRBD2 (7 bases). The CDR3 totals 19 residues. Germline lookup yields CDR1 SQVTM and CDR2 ANQGSEA. V dropped 5 bases and J dropped 5 bases, with 31 bases sitting between them. CDR3 loop: CSVYPPGGHAWGRDNEQFF. CDR3 DNA: TGCAGCGTTTATCCCCCGGGGGGACACGCCTGGGGGAGGGACAATGAGCAGTTCTTC.